A single sample is the source of the 21 T cell receptor beta chains below, sequenced in a study of blood T cell repertoires in COVID-19. This table comes from immunoSEQ multiplex PCR, and its TCRdb copy is limited to in-frame clones, with some not included. The data show approximately 52,000 clones, under 95% seen once. The source material was peripheral blood. The source of these receptors is a man over 45 with acute or convalescent COVID-19.

The rearrangement uses TRBV29-1 and TRBJ2-4; 7 positions agree with TRBD1. With V trimmed by 4 bases and J by 4 bases, 1 base remained unmatched. The CDR3 consists of 12 residues. Germline CDR1 reads SQVTM; CDR2 reads ANQGSEA. CDR3 sequence reads: CSVGTGKNIQYF. For the CDR3, the DNA is TGCAGCGTTGGGACAGGAAAAAACATTCAGTACTTC. Complete variable domain (other parts from reference TRBV29-1 and TRBJ2-4): SAVISQKPSRDICQRGTSLTIQCQVDSQVTMMFWYRQQPGQSLTLIATANQGSEATYESGFVIDKFPISRPNLTFSTLTVSNMSPEDSSIYLCSVGTGKNIQYFGAGTRLSVL.

The rearrangement uses TRBV3-1 (or the pseudogene TRBV3-2) and TRBJ2-1, with D perhaps TRBD2 (6 bases). CDR1 and CDR2 (germline): LGHDT, YNNKEL (reference sequence). There are 16 residues in the CDR3. With 4 bases removed from V and 8 bases from J, the gap between germline ends came to 21 bases. CDR3 sequence: CASSPDTRRGTHEQFF. CDR3 coding DNA: TGTGCCAGCAGCCCGGATACTAGACGCGGGACCCATGAGCAGTTCTTC.

The chain employs TRBV19 and TRBJ1-1; D is unresolved. Germline loops: CDR1 LNHDA, CDR2 SQIVND (reference sequence). There are 14 residues in the CDR3. Trimming removed 10 bases from V and 5 bases from J, with 20 bases in between. The CDR3 bases are TGTGCCACCGAGCGAGGGTCGGGGTTGACTGAAGCTTTCTTT. Protein product: CATERGSGLTEAFF.

In this sample, this clone turned up once. The genes are TRBV21-1 and TRBJ2-7; the table's D call, TRBD1, was not checked against the DNA. TRBV21-1 represents a pseudogene. This CDR3 comprises 15 residues. DNA of the CDR3: TGTGCCAGTCCCCTGATTAAACAGCCCTCCTACGAGCAGTACTTC. Residues: CASPLIKQPSYEQYF.

This chain joins TRBV29-1 and TRBJ1-5; 9 positions match TRBD1. Germline V lookup: CDR1 SQVTM, CDR2 ANQGSEA. V shed 7 bases and J 6 bases; nucleotides not matched to a gene: 10. The CDR3 has 14 residues. CDR3 residues: CSAVTGTGSQPQHF. The CDR3 DNA follows: TGCAGCGCTGTAACCGGGACAGGGAGTCAGCCCCAGCATTTT.

The chain has TRBV19 and TRBJ1-4; D unclear. V was pared by 9 bases and J by 5 bases, with 7 bases between. The CDR3 is made up of 11 amino acids. The germline V gene has CDR1 LNHDA and CDR2 SQIVND (reference sequence). The CDR3: CASPTNEKLFF. The CDR3 DNA reads as TGTGCCAGCCCTACCAATGAAAAACTGTTTTTT.

The sample holds a few counts of this clone. The CDR3 region is CASSLFGSPLPDTQYF. In DNA, the CDR3 is TGTGCCAGCAGCTTATTCGGTAGCCCCCTTCCCGATACGCAGTATTTT. The J gene is TRBJ2-3, the V gene TRBV7-6; D call uncertain. Germline V gives CDR1 SGHVS, CDR2 FNYEAQ. V shed 2 bases and J shed 6 bases, with 18 bases lying between them. The CDR3 runs to 16 residues.

The J gene is TRBJ2-1, the V gene TRBV28, with TRBD1 as a possible D gene (6 bases). The CDR3 consists of 17 residues. Germline assignment: CDR1 MDHEN and CDR2 SYDVKM. The germline V and J ends were trimmed by 2 bases and 5 bases, with 19 bases remaining between them. CDR3 DNA: TGTGCCAGCAGTTTACCTCTAGGTGGGCAGGGGCACAATGAGCAGTTCTTC. This translates into CASSLPLGGQGHNEQFF.

This clone was picked up a small number of times. J is TRBJ1-2 and V is TRBV30; TRBD1 is a possible D gene (5 bases). V shed 3 bases and J shed 0 bases, with 8 bases lying between them. There are 13 residues in the CDR3. CDR1 is GTSNPN, CDR2 SVGIG, per germline (reference sequence). Here the CDR3 DNA reads TGTGCCTGGAGAGGGGCTTCTAACTATGGCTACACCTTC. Residues: CAWRGASNYGYTF.

The V call is TRBV18, the J call TRBJ2-7, with 11 bases identical to TRBD1. Per the germline V gene, CDR1 is KGHSH and CDR2 is LQKENI. The V gene end was trimmed by 5 bases and the J gene end by 2 bases; junction bases not matched to a gene: 5. This CDR3 region has 15 residues. DNA of the CDR3: TGTGCCAGCTCAAACCCGGGACAGGGGGCCTACGAGCAGTACTTC. As protein: CASSNPGQGAYEQYF.

This chain links TRBV6-5 with TRBJ2-1; D uncertain. Trimming cost V 6 bases and J 13 bases, with 13 bases left between them. CDR1 is MNHEY and CDR2 is SVGAGI in the germline V gene. The CDR3 is 11 amino acids. CDR3 sequence: CASRDETGQFF. The CDR3 DNA is TGTGCCAGCAGGGATGAGACTGGTCAGTTCTTC.

The gene calls are TRBV7-9 and TRBJ1-4, with 7 bases fitting TRBD1. V lost 1 base to trimming and J lost 5 bases; unmatched junction nucleotides: 1. The CDR3 loop spans 14 amino acids. The germline V gene encodes CDR1 SEHNR and CDR2 FQNEAQ (reference sequence). The DNA for the CDR3 is TGTGCCAGCAGCTTAGGAGGGGGCAATGAAAAACTGTTTTTT. Encoded protein: CASSLGGGNEKLFF.

The genes are TRBV18 and TRBJ2-7, with TRBD1 matching 7 bases. CDR1 is KGHSH and CDR2 is LQKENI in the germline V gene. Losses at the gene ends were 3 bases for V and 0 bases for J; bases not matched to a gene: 5. The CDR3 totals 15 residues. The CDR3 spells CASSPGQVNSYEQYF. Written as DNA, the CDR3 is TGTGCCAGCTCACCTGGACAGGTGAACTCCTACGAGCAGTACTTC.

The rearrangement joins TRBV19 to TRBJ2-5; 7 bases align to TRBD2. The V and J ends lost 3 bases and 8 bases, in that order; junction bases with no gene match: 9. The CDR3 loop spans 14 amino acids. Germline assignment: CDR1 LNHDA and CDR2 SQIVND (reference sequence). The CDR3 DNA follows: TGTGCCAGTAGTATCCCCAGCGGGGTAGATACCCAGTACTTC. This translates into CASSIPSGVDTQYF.

The chain carries TRBV5-6 and TRBJ1-2, with D perhaps matching TRBD1 (6 bases). CDR1 SGHDT and CDR2 YYEEEE come from the germline V gene. V was trimmed by 6 bases and J by 2 bases, leaving 14 bases between them. This CDR3 is 14 amino acids long. CDR3 nucleotide sequence: TGTGCCAGCACCGGGGGGGCTGTCAACTATGGCTACACCTTC. Encoded protein: CASTGGAVNYGYTF.

This rearrangement joins TRBV5-1 to TRBJ2-7; tentatively, D is TRBD1 (5 bases). Germline V CDR1 and CDR2: SGHRS, YFSETQ. The CDR3 loop spans 13 amino acids. V lost 6 bases, J lost 6 bases, and 16 bases lay in between. The CDR3 nucleotides are TGCGCCAGCACCCGGCAGGCCCAGGGCGAGCAGTACTTC. It specifies CASTRQAQGEQYF.

This chain uses TRBV2 with TRBJ1-1; D ambiguous. V lost 3 bases, J lost 8 bases, and 10 bases lay in between. The CDR3 has 12 amino acids. Germline V gene sequence: CDR1 SNHLY, CDR2 FYNNEI. The CDR3 bases are TGTGCCAGCAGTGATCCCTGGGCAGAAGCTTTCTTT. This gives the protein CASSDPWAEAFF.

The chain couples TRBV28 to TRBJ1-2, with D tentatively TRBD1 (5 bases). The CDR3 runs 13 residues. Trimming shortened V by 6 bases and J by 2 bases, and 10 bases separated the two germline ends. CDR1 is MDHEN and CDR2 is SYDVKM in the germline V gene. Here the CDR3 reads CASSPGGNYGYTF. DNA for the CDR3: TGTGCCAGCAGCCCTGGGGGGAACTATGGCTACACCTTC.

The rearrangement uses TRBV5-4 and TRBJ2-5, with a possible D match to TRBD2 (7 bases). V was trimmed by 0 bases and J by 5 bases, leaving 14 bases between them. CDR3 length equals 15 residues. The V gene's germline CDR1 is SGHNT and CDR2 YYREEE (reference sequence). This CDR3 is CASSLAAGAAETQYF. The CDR3 DNA is TGTGCCAGCAGCTTGGCTGCGGGGGCGGCGGAGACCCAGTACTTC.

The V and J genes are TRBV3-1 (or the pseudogene TRBV3-2) and TRBJ2-7, with 8 bases lining up with TRBD2. Trimming removed 4 bases from V and 4 bases from J; junction bases left unmatched: 9. Germline-derived CDR1 and CDR2 are LGHDT and YNNKEL (reference sequence). There are 15 residues in the CDR3. CDR3 sequence (DNA): TGTGCCAGCAGCCTTCCGGGGACTAGGGGGTACGAGCAGTACTTC. This translates into CASSLPGTRGYEQYF.

This clone was observed a single time. The V call is TRBV7-2, the J call TRBJ2-2, with 9 bases identical to TRBD1. Germline CDR1 is SGHTA and CDR2 is FQGNSA. J lost 5 bases, V lost 1 base, and 11 bases had no gene match. This CDR3 comprises 18 residues. The CDR3 DNA follows: TGTGCCAGCAGCTTAGGTACACAGGGGGCGCGATGGACCGGGGAGCTGTTTTTT. This sequence encodes CASSLGTQGARWTGELFF.